Presented here are 30 T cell receptor beta chains from one specimen sequenced in a study. TCRdb reanalysed the RT-PCR reads using MiXCR and keeps one entry per CDR3 protein. The sample comprises more than 550,000 distinct CDR3 sequences, about 14% of which are singletons, and roughly 3.9% rests with the top ten. The specimen was memory CD4+ T cells from blood. The receptor source for this set is a female donor in good health, serving as a healthy control.

This sequence joins TRBV7-2 and TRBJ2-7; 9 nucleotides line up with TRBD1. This CDR3 has 15 amino acids. Germline assignment: CDR1 SGHTA and CDR2 FQGNSA. The ends lost 5 bases at V and 5 bases at J; junction bases unmatched: 10. The CDR3, as DNA: TGTGCCAGCAGCAACCGACAGGGGGGGATCAACGAGCAGTACTTC. Amino acids: CASSNRQGGINEQYF.

The chain employs TRBV5-1 and TRBJ2-7, with D uncertain. V lost 0 bases to trimming and J lost 5 bases, with 12 bases between them. This CDR3 comprises 14 residues. Looked up from germline, CDR1 is SGHRS and CDR2 is YFSETQ. The CDR3 DNA reads as TGCGCCAGCAGCTTGGTAGAAGGAAGGAACGAGCAGTACTTC. Encoded protein: CASSLVEGRNEQYF.

The chain carries TRBV5-6 and TRBJ1-2, with a tentative D call TRBD1 (6 bases). V lost 0 bases and J 6 bases, leaving 21 bases between the germline ends. The CDR3 consists of 17 residues. Germline loops: CDR1 SGHDT, CDR2 YYEEEE. CDR3 amino acids: CASSLERGADFHNGYTF. The CDR3 DNA reads as TGTGCCAGCAGCTTGGAGCGGGGGGCGGATTTTCATAATGGCTACACCTTC.

The chain joins TRBV7-2 to TRBJ2-2; the D is unclear. Per the germline V gene, CDR1 is SGHTA and CDR2 is FQGNSA. V lost 3 bases and J 0 bases, leaving 11 bases between the germline ends. The CDR3 length is 16 residues. CDR3 DNA: TGTGCCAGCAGCTTCGGCGGAACTACGAACACCGGGGAGCTGTTTTTT. Translating gives CASSFGGTTNTGELFF. Drawing the rest from reference TRBV7-2 and TRBJ2-2, the complete variable domain is GAGVSQSPSNKVTEKGKDVELRCDPISGHTALYWYRQSLGQGLEFLIYFQGNSAPDKSGLPSDRFSAERTGGSVSTLTIQRTQQEDSAVYLCASSFGGTTNTGELFFGEGSRLTVL.

V gene TRBV9 combines with J gene TRBJ2-5, with D possibly matching TRBD2 (5 bases). Looked up from germline, CDR1 is SGDLS and CDR2 is YYNGEE. The CDR3 covers 14 residues. The V end was cut by 3 bases, the J end by 4 bases, with 13 bases between. CDR3 sequence: CASSALGDPETQYF. For the CDR3, the DNA is TGTGCCAGCAGCGCCCTCGGGGATCCAGAGACCCAGTACTTC. The variable domain in full, with the rest retrieved from reference TRBV9 and TRBJ2-5, is DSGVTQTPKHLITATGQRVTLRCSPRSGDLSVYWYQQSLDQGLQFLIQYYNGEERAKGNILERFSAQQFPDLHSELNLSSLELGDSALYFCASSALGDPETQYFGPGTRLLVL.

This clonotype was counted ten times or more. This chain links TRBV30 with TRBJ2-4; D is unclear. V dropped 3 bases and J dropped 5 bases, with 5 bases sitting between them. The CDR3 totals 11 residues. The germline gives CDR1 GTSNPN, CDR2 SVGIG (reference sequence). This CDR3 reads CAWRRENIQYF. The CDR3 DNA follows: TGTGCCTGGAGACGGGAAAACATTCAGTACTTC.

This clonotype was counted ten times or more. The gene calls are TRBV5-6 and TRBJ2-5, with 9 positions matching TRBD1. This CDR3 spans 14 amino acids. The V gene end was trimmed by 4 bases and the J gene end by 4 bases; junction bases not matched to a gene: 5. The germline V gene encodes CDR1 SGHDT and CDR2 YYEEEE. CDR3: CASSRTGEGETQYF. The CDR3 DNA reads TGTGCCAGCAGCAGGACAGGGGAGGGAGAGACCCAGTACTTC.

The chain combines TRBV2 with TRBJ2-5; D is unclear. The CDR3 totals 12 residues. From germline, CDR1 is SNHLY and CDR2 FYNNEI. V lost 1 base, J lost 4 bases, and 4 bases lay in between. DNA for the CDR3: TGTGCCAGCAGTGAAGGTGGAGAGACCCAGTACTTC. Translating gives CASSEGGETQYF.

V usage is TRBV5-1 and J usage is TRBJ1-1; a possible D gene is TRBD1 (6 bases). Germline lookup yields CDR1 SGHRS and CDR2 YFSETQ. Trimming cost V 3 bases and J 1 base, with 13 bases left between them. This CDR3 comprises 15 residues. CDR3 DNA sequence: TGCGCCAGCAGCTCGGGGGCGGCCGCGAACACTGAAGCTTTCTTT. Translating gives CASSSGAAANTEAFF. Supplemented by reference TRBV5-1 and TRBJ1-1, the full variable domain reads KAGVTQTPRYLIKTRGQQVTLSCSPISGHRSVSWYQQTPGQGLQFLFEYFSETQRNKGNFPGRFSGRQFSNSRSEMNVSTLELGDSALYLCASSSGAAANTEAFFGQGTRLTVV.

This clonotype was found a few times. The CDR3 DNA reads TGTGCCAGCAGCCAGGAGGTGGGGACACCCCAGCATTTT. It translates to CASSQEVGTPQHF. The chain is built from TRBV4-2 and TRBJ1-5; possibly TRBD1 for D (6 bases). The CDR3 is 13 residues long. The V gene's germline CDR1 is LGHNA and CDR2 YNFKEQ. V was cut by 3 bases and J by 10 bases, with 13 bases left in between.

At least ten counts were recorded for this clonotype. The chain joins TRBV24-1 to TRBJ1-2; maybe TRBD1 (5 bases). Germline V lookup: CDR1 KGHDR, CDR2 SFDVKD. CDR3 length equals 15 residues. Between the trimmed V and J ends, which lost 2 bases and 3 bases, there was a span of 12 bases. The CDR3 region is CATSDSFPTDYGYTF. For the CDR3, the DNA is TGTGCCACCAGTGATTCCTTCCCGACAGACTATGGCTACACCTTC.

J is TRBJ2-4 and V is TRBV5-5; no reliable D call. CDR1 SGHKS and CDR2 YYEKEE come from the germline V gene (reference sequence). V dropped 2 bases and J dropped 3 bases, with 6 bases sitting between them. The CDR3 is 13 amino acids. As DNA, the CDR3 is TGTGCCAGCAGCTTAACAGACAAAAACATTCAGTACTTC. It yields the protein CASSLTDKNIQYF.

This clonotype was seen repeatedly, ten times or more. V and J are TRBV5-6 and TRBJ2-3; 11 positions match TRBD1. V shed 3 bases and J 3 bases; nucleotides not matched to a gene: 3. The germline V gene encodes CDR1 SGHDT and CDR2 YYEEEE. The CDR3 contains 15 residues. The CDR3 protein is CASSSDRGLTDTQYF. The CDR3, as DNA: TGTGCCAGCAGCTCGGACAGGGGGCTAACAGATACGCAGTATTTT.

V gene TRBV7-2 combines with J gene TRBJ2-2, with D perhaps matching TRBD2 (5 bases). Germline V gene lookup returns CDR1 SGHTA and CDR2 FQGNSA. Trimming removed 0 bases from V and 2 bases from J, with 13 bases in between. The CDR3 sequence is 17 residues long. This chain's CDR3 is CASSLADGGTNTGELFF. DNA of the CDR3: TGTGCCAGCAGCTTAGCGGACGGAGGAACAAACACCGGGGAGCTGTTTTTT.

The chain joins TRBV30 to TRBJ1-3; TRBD1 is a possible D gene (5 bases). This CDR3 has 16 residues. Germline loops: CDR1 GTSNPN, CDR2 SVGIG (reference sequence). V lost 0 bases to trimming and J lost 0 bases, with 12 bases between them. The CDR3 reads CAWSVRGITSGNTIYF. The CDR3 DNA reads as TGTGCCTGGAGTGTACGGGGGATTACCTCTGGAAACACCATATATTTT. Full variable domain (rest looked up from reference TRBV30 and TRBJ1-3): SQTIHQWPATLVQPVGSPLSLECTVEGTSNPNLYWYRQAAGRGLQLLFYSVGIGQISSEVPQNLSASRPQDRQFILSSKKLLLSDSGFYLCAWSVRGITSGNTIYFGEGSWLTVV.

The chain links TRBV6-5 to TRBJ2-7; TRBD1 agrees at 8 bases. V lost 2 bases and J lost 1; bases outside the gene matches: 7. Germline loops: CDR1 MNHEY, CDR2 SVGAGI. The CDR3 contains 16 residues. For the CDR3, the DNA is TGTGCCAGCAGTTACAGTTGGGACAGGCAATCCTACGAGCAGTACTTC. Its translation: CASSYSWDRQSYEQYF.

This clonotype was found many times. The chain carries TRBV10-3 and TRBJ2-1; 8 bases fit TRBD1. The ends lost 5 bases at V and 2 bases at J; junction bases unmatched: 8. This CDR3 comprises 16 residues. In germline, CDR1 is ENHRY, CDR2 SYGVKD. This chain's CDR3 is CAISPLQGAPYNEQFF. CDR3 coding DNA: TGTGCCATCAGTCCTCTTCAGGGGGCCCCCTACAATGAGCAGTTCTTC.

V is TRBV7-2 and J is TRBJ2-7; D possibly uses TRBD1 or TRBD2 (5 bases each). From germline, CDR1 is SGHTA and CDR2 FQGNSA. V was pared by 4 bases and J by 0 bases, with 13 bases between. There are 15 residues in the CDR3. The CDR3 region is CASSYGAVDSYEQYF. DNA for the CDR3: TGTGCCAGCAGCTACGGGGCCGTTGACTCCTACGAGCAGTACTTC.

In its sample, this clonotype was seen a few times. V is TRBV4-1 and J is TRBJ2-1; possible D gene TRBD2, 7 bases. The CDR3 extends over 17 amino acids. Trimming stripped 4 bases from V and 2 bases from J, with 18 bases between. CDR1 MGHRA and CDR2 YSYEKL come from the germline V gene. CDR3 in amino acids: CASSRGGAGLAYNEQFF. The CDR3 nucleotides are TGCGCCAGCAGCCGAGGGGGGGCAGGACTAGCCTACAATGAGCAGTTCTTC.

This clonotype showed up many times. The J gene is TRBJ1-2, the V gene TRBV5-5, with D possibly being TRBD1 (6 bases). Germline V CDR1 and CDR2: SGHKS, YYEKEE (reference sequence). Trimming took off 4 bases at V and 3 bases at J, with 10 bases between the two ends. CDR3 length: 13 residues. This chain's CDR3 is CASSPGQYYGYTF. The CDR3 region has the DNA TGTGCCAGCAGCCCGGGACAATACTATGGCTACACCTTC.

The J gene is TRBJ1-2, the V gene TRBV18; D is undetermined. Trimming shortened V by 3 bases and J by 4 bases, and 12 bases separated the two germline ends. Germline V gives CDR1 KGHSH, CDR2 LQKENI. The CDR3 consists of 14 residues. The CDR3 loop reads CASSPSVDTYGYTF. CDR3 bases: TGTGCCAGCTCACCCTCCGTCGACACCTATGGCTACACCTTC.

The chain recombines TRBV20-1 with TRBJ2-1; TRBD2 aligns across 12 bases. The CDR3 consists of 14 residues. Germline CDR1 and CDR2: DFQATT and SNEGSKA (reference sequence). The ends lost 6 bases at V and 5 bases at J; junction bases unmatched: 5. This chain's CDR3 is CSARLAGGDNEQFF. CDR3 sequence (DNA): TGCAGTGCACGTCTAGCGGGAGGGGACAATGAGCAGTTCTTC.

This clonotype has a handful of counts. V usage is TRBV5-1 and J usage is TRBJ2-7; the match to TRBD2 covers 8 bases. Trimming cost V 2 bases and J 4 bases; bases outside gene matches: 8. The CDR3 runs 15 residues. CDR1 is SGHRS, CDR2 YFSETQ, per germline. CDR3 in amino acids: CASSFFSGSQYEQYF. CDR3 coding DNA: TGCGCCAGCAGCTTCTTCAGCGGGAGTCAGTACGAGCAGTACTTC.

V usage is TRBV14 and J usage is TRBJ2-6, with D uncertain. Germline-derived CDR1 and CDR2 are SGHDN and FVKESK. The CDR3 runs 18 residues. Trimming stripped 0 bases from V and 3 bases from J, with 15 bases between. CDR3 sequence reads: CASSQDLFLGFGANVLTF. The CDR3 bases are TGTGCCAGCAGCCAAGATCTTTTTCTTGGATTTGGGGCCAACGTCCTGACTTTC.

This clonotype turned up a few times. The genes are TRBV24-1 and TRBJ1-2; D is uncertain. The CDR3 sequence is 16 residues long. Germline values: CDR1 KGHDR, CDR2 SFDVKD. V gave up 4 bases and J gave up 6 bases, with 20 bases separating them. As DNA, the CDR3 is TGTGCCACCAGTGACTCAAGTCGGCTCCCGGGCGATGGCTACACCTTC. Translating gives CATSDSSRLPGDGYTF.

In its sample, this clonotype was seen many times. The rearrangement uses TRBV5-1 and TRBJ1-2, with TRBD1 matching 9 bases. Germline assignment: CDR1 SGHRS and CDR2 YFSETQ. V was pared by 4 bases and J by 8 bases, with 12 bases of the junction left unmatched. The CDR3 runs 15 residues. CDR3 region: CASSPGGTGMLGYTF. Here the CDR3 DNA reads TGCGCCAGCAGCCCTGGAGGGACAGGGATGCTAGGCTACACCTTC.

This clonotype was counted ten times or more. The gene calls are TRBV20-1 and TRBJ2-7, with 8 nucleotides matching TRBD1. This CDR3 is 15 amino acids long. The V segment lost 6 bases and the J segment 2 bases; nucleotides outside the gene matches: 12. Germline CDR1 DFQATT, CDR2 SNEGSKA (reference sequence). The CDR3 DNA sequence: TGCAGTGCCCCTACAGCAGGGGGCTTCCCCTACGAGCAGTACTTC. Amino acids: CSAPTAGGFPYEQYF.

The chain couples TRBV20-1 to TRBJ2-7; no clear D gene. CDR1 is DFQATT, CDR2 SNEGSKA, per germline (reference sequence). Trimming removed 6 bases from V and 5 bases from J, with 14 bases in between. This CDR3 has 12 residues. CDR3 coding DNA: TGCAGTGCGCGAAACCTGGCGAACGAGCAGTACTTC. Protein sequence: CSARNLANEQYF.

Only a few counts were recorded for this clonotype. The gene calls are TRBV4-1 and TRBJ2-3; 9 bases are a match to TRBD1. Germline V CDR1 and CDR2: MGHRA, YSYEKL. The CDR3 covers 16 residues. V was clipped by 1 base and J by 6 bases; unmatched bases: 8. The CDR3 sequence is CASSQGSGQGSDTQYF. CDR3 coding DNA: TGCGCCAGCAGCCAAGGTTCGGGACAGGGCTCCGATACGCAGTATTTT.

This rearrangement joins TRBV20-1 to TRBJ2-3, with TRBD2 matching over 10 bases. Germline CDR1 is DFQATT and CDR2 is SNEGSKA (reference sequence). This CDR3 region has 15 residues. V lost 6 bases and J lost 6; bases outside the gene matches: 12. The CDR3 is CSARRLAGDMDTQYF. The CDR3, as DNA: TGCAGTGCCAGGCGCCTAGCGGGAGACATGGATACGCAGTATTTT.